One and the same sample provided the 20 T cell receptor gamma chains below, sequenced in a study of intestinal T cells in coeliac disease. Each case's genomic DNA was extracted from ten approximately 5.1-µm formalin-fixed paraffin-embedded scrolls. Using about 200 ng of biopsy DNA, TRG was amplified with LymphoTrack primers. TCRdb processed the multiplex PCR reads again with the CATT caller. The sample has 670 or so gamma-chain clones; about half are singletons. Sequencing used a duodenal biopsy. The receptors were gathered from a human donor with celiac disease.

This clone counts as large. CDR3 protein: CATWDGNYKKLF. CDR3 sequence (DNA): TGTGCCACCTGGGACGGCAATTATAAGAAACTCTTT. The chain carries TRGV2 and TRGJ1 or TRGJ2. Germline assignment: CDR1 EGSNGY and CDR2 YDSYNSKV. V shed 1 base and J 5 bases; nucleotides not matched to a gene: 2. The CDR3 length is 12 residues.

The rearrangement joins TRGV2 to TRGJ1 or TRGJ2. Trimming cost V 12 bases and J 10 bases; bases outside gene matches: 21. This CDR3 region has 13 residues. Per the germline V gene, CDR1 is EGSNGY and CDR2 is YDSYNSKV. The CDR3 sequence: CADLGTAIIKKLF. The CDR3 DNA follows: TGTGCCGACCTGGGGACGGCAATTATAAAGAAACTCTTT.

This clone was counted a few times. The protein in TCRdb stems from a much larger clone and differs at residue 8 from this DNA's translation, likely a read error; here the protein is translated from the DNA. The chain has TRGV2 and TRGJ1 or TRGJ2. Germline-derived CDR1 and CDR2 are EGSNGY and YDSYNSKV. This CDR3 has 11 residues. The trim removed 2 bases at V and 12 bases at J, leaving 7 bases unmatched. CDR3 in DNA: TGTGCCACCTGGGACGAAGATAGGAAACTCTTT. It is translated as CATWDEDRKLF.

This clone turned up a few times. The V and J genes are TRGV9 and TRGJ1 or TRGJ2. This CDR3 region has 15 residues. V shed 0 bases, J shed 4 bases, and the junction held 9 bases outside the gene matches. Germline CDR1 and CDR2: GITISATS and ISYDGTV (reference sequence). CDR3 sequence: CALWEVRGEYYKKLF. The CDR3 region has the DNA TGTGCCTTGTGGGAGGTGCGGGGGGAATATTATAAGAAACTCTTT.

By sample share, this clone is hyperexpanded (1% or more). Different DNA sequences within this sample yield the same CDR3. This chain joins TRGV2 and TRGJP2. Germline V gene data show CDR1 as EGSNGY and CDR2 as YDSYNSKV. The V gene end was trimmed by 1 base and the J gene end by 1 base; junction bases not matched to a gene: 3. There are 15 residues in the CDR3. CDR3 nucleotide sequence: TGTGCCACCTGGGACGGTAGTAGTAGTGATTGGATCAAGACGTTT. Translated, it gives CATWDGSSSDWIKTF.

Only a few counts were recorded for this clone. TCRdb attributes to this sequence the protein of a much larger clone, which differs from the DNA translation at residue 5; a read error is likely, and the protein displayed is translated from the DNA. The V and J genes are TRGV3 and TRGJ1 or TRGJ2. The CDR3 sequence is 11 residues long. V was clipped by 5 bases and J by 10 bases; unmatched bases: 8. In germline, CDR1 is VTNTFY, CDR2 YDVSTARD (reference sequence). CDR3 protein: CATWGRYKKLF. CDR3 bases: TGTGCCACCTGGGGCCGATACAAGAAACTCTTT.

This chain joins TRGV10 and TRGJ1 or TRGJ2. TRGV10 qualifies as an ORF whose function is uncertain. The V gene end was trimmed by 8 bases and the J gene end by 9 bases; junction bases not matched to a gene: 11. The CDR3 has 12 residues. CDR3 sequence: CAAWVKISKKLF. For the CDR3, the DNA is TGTGCTGCGTGGGTAAAGATTAGTAAGAAACTCTTT.

Note on this clone: An end of the junction differs from the germline gene, which may be a read error. The chain employs TRGV9 and TRGJ1 or TRGJ2. The CDR3 covers 14 residues. CDR1 is GITISATS, CDR2 ISYDGTV, per germline (reference sequence). CDR3 region: CALWEVRGKYYKVF. In DNA, the CDR3 is TGTGCCTTGTGGGAGGTGAGGGGGAAGTATTATAAGGTGTTC.

This clone is judged large (0.1 to 1%). The V gene is TRGV11, the J gene TRGJP1. TRGV11 is an ORF for which the function is uncertain. The CDR3 sequence is 16 residues long. V lost 7 bases and J lost 0; bases outside the gene matches: 8. As DNA, the CDR3 is TGTGCCTGCTGGATCAAGGGGGATACCACTGGTTGGTTCAAGATATTT. This sequence encodes CACWIKGDTTGWFKIF.

The chain uses TRGV2 and TRGJ1 or TRGJ2. J was trimmed by 9 bases and V by 0 bases; bases with no gene match: 8. Germline V gives CDR1 EGSNGY, CDR2 YDSYNSKV. The CDR3 contains 13 residues. The DNA for the CDR3 is TGTGCCACCTGGGACGGGTCTGTTAGTAAGAAACTCTTT. Protein: CATWDGSVSKKLF.

This clone came up a few times. The chain recombines TRGV10 with TRGJ1 or TRGJ2. TRGV10 is known as an ORF, though its function is uncertain. V was pared by 8 bases and J by 2 bases, with 10 bases of the junction left unmatched. The CDR3 covers 14 residues. CDR3: CAAWDPLYYYKKLF. The CDR3 DNA follows: TGTGCTGCGTGGGATCCCCTATATTATTATAAGAAACTCTTT.

This clone is termed hyperexpanded (1% or more). The same CDR3 can be traced to other DNA sequences in this sample. The gene calls are TRGV2 and TRGJ1 or TRGJ2. The V and J ends lost 1 base and 2 bases, in that order; junction bases with no gene match: 2. The CDR3 extends over 13 amino acids. CDR1 is EGSNGY and CDR2 is YDSYNSKV in the germline V gene. Here the CDR3 reads CATWDGYYYKKLF. For the CDR3, the DNA is TGTGCCACCTGGGACGGTTATTATTATAAGAAACTCTTT.

The chain joins TRGV10 to TRGJP1. TRGV10 is labeled an ORF, and its function is uncertain. The CDR3 has 17 residues. J gave up 1 base and V 8 bases, and 14 bases lay outside the gene matches. CDR3 in amino acids: CAAWIGGEGTTGWFKIF. The CDR3 bases are TGTGCTGCGTGGATTGGGGGGGAGGGTACCACTGGTTGGTTCAAGATATTT.

This rearrangement joins TRGV11 to TRGJ1 or TRGJ2. TRGV11 is filed as an ORF, its function uncertain. The junction had 7 bases not matched to a gene; V was cut back by 11 bases and J by 6 bases. The CDR3 runs 11 residues. CDR3 DNA: TGTGCCTGCTTACTTATTTATAAGAAACTCTTT. This codes for CACLLIYKKLF.

This clone has more than one count but fewer than ten. TCRdb assigns this DNA the protein of a much larger clone, which departs from its translation at residue 8; this likely reflects a read error, and the protein shown comes from translating the DNA. The chain links TRGV9 to TRGJ1 or TRGJ2. The V and J ends lost 1 base and 6 bases, in that order; junction bases with no gene match: 6. Germline CDR1 reads GITISATS; CDR2 reads ISYDGTV (reference sequence). CDR3 length equals 13 residues. CDR3 sequence reads: CALWEVGCYKKLF. CDR3 nucleotide sequence: TGTGCCTTGTGGGAGGTTGGTTGTTATAAGAAACTCTTT.

The chain couples TRGV8 to TRGJ1 or TRGJ2. The junction had 9 bases not matched to a gene; V was cut back by 10 bases and J by 0 bases. CDR3 size: 13 residues. The germline CDR1 and CDR2 sequences are VENAVY and YDSYNSRV. CDR3 DNA: TGTGCCACTGGGACCTTGAATTATTATAAGAAACTCTTT. Its protein is CATGTLNYYKKLF.

This clone ranks as large. The rearrangement uses TRGV8 and TRGJP2. Germline CDR1 is VENAVY and CDR2 is YDSYNSRV. Trimming removed 3 bases from V and 11 bases from J; junction bases left unmatched: 3. The CDR3 extends over 11 amino acids. For the CDR3, the DNA is TGTGCCACCTGGGATGGGTGGATCAAGACGTTT. It specifies CATWDGWIKTF.

For this clone: TCRdb shows a much larger clone's protein in place of this DNA's translation, and the two differ at residue 11, likely through a read error; the protein shown is translated from the DNA. The genes are TRGV10 and TRGJP2. TRGV10 is reported as an ORF; its role is uncertain. This CDR3 is 15 amino acids long. The CDR3 protein is CAAWDCQSSDRIKTF. CDR3 sequence (DNA): TGTGCTGCGTGGGATTGTCAAAGTAGTGATCGGATCAAGACGTTT.

Judged by abundance, this clone is large (0.1 to 1%). The chain recombines TRGV10 with TRGJP2. TRGV10 is labeled an ORF, and its function is uncertain. CDR3 length: 15 residues. V trimming: 8 bases; J trimming: 2 bases; junction bases outside the gene matches: 9. CDR3 bases: TGTGCTGCGTGGGATTGTCAAAGTAGTGATTGGATCAAGACGTTT. It translates to CAAWDCQSSDWIKTF.

The rearrangement joins TRGV11 to TRGJ1 or TRGJ2. TRGV11 is labeled an ORF, and its function is uncertain. CDR3 size: 17 residues. Trimming cost V 1 base and J 12 bases; bases outside gene matches: 21. CDR3 nucleotides: TGTGCCTGCTGGATTAGGCATCCGTCCATTTTCATTATAACGAAACTCTTT. This encodes CACWIRHPSIFIITKLF.